This T cell receptor (beta chain) derives from a study of T cells after yellow fever vaccination. In the study overall: Fractions with few cells were prepared using SMART-Seq v4 Ultra Low Input. Overall study findings and caveats: Weaker overall was a secondary response that nonetheless peaked faster, on day 5 versus 15. Reappearing after the booster were most of the clones from primary vaccination (almost 97% CD4, 85% to 90% CD8).

This clonotype was detected ten times or more. What it binds is unknown. In making TCR cDNA, 5'RACE template switching added a universal primer site and UMIs to it. MiXCR was run by TCRdb on the 5' RACE reads, yielding one entry per CDR3 protein. This table has roughly 310,000 distinct CDR3 sequences, roughly 8.7% appearing once. The CDR3 extends over 15 amino acids. Germline V gene sequence: CDR1 SGDLS, CDR2 YYNGEE. The V gene lost 1 base and the J gene lost 0 bases, with 10 bases spanning the gap. The gene calls are TRBV9 and TRBJ1-1; D gene ambiguous. This TCR came from a man aged 18 to 30 who received the YFV17D yellow fever vaccine. The source material was PBMCs, sampled on the day of the first yellow fever vaccination. The DNA for the CDR3 is TGTGCCAGCAGCGTAAGTGGCCTACTGAACACTGAAGCTTTCTTT. It specifies CASSVSGLLNTEAFF.